The clone carrying this TCR beta chain was seen repeatedly, ten times or more. Each patient went into thyroid surgery without having received any treatment. This specimen comes from a study of metastatic and nonmetastatic thyroid tumors. V was cut by 0 bases and J by 1 base, with 18 bases left in between. The CDR3 runs 18 residues. CDR1 and CDR2 from the germline V gene are LGHNT and FRNRAP. Original analysis: Clinicopathological groups differed in CDR3, with these differences serving to build a distant-metastasis classifier for papillary thyroid cancer. TCRdb reanalyzed the PCR reads via MiXCR. TCRdb, not the original authors, processed these V and J calls. The sample contains approximately 70,000 clones, roughly 18% of which appear only once.

The sample comprised blood. The rearrangement joins TRBV12-5 to TRBJ1-1, with D hard to call. The receptor's source is a female donor with papillary thyroid cancer or a benign thyroid nodule (not recorded which). Some clones in this sample may be carry-over from other donors' samples. CDR3 amino acids: CASGLVYGTDRGNTEAFF. Written as DNA, the CDR3 is TGTGCTAGTGGTTTGGTCTATGGTACTGATCGTGGGAACACTGAAGCTTTCTTT. The whole variable domain, remainder taken from reference TRBV12-5 and TRBJ1-1, is DARVTQTPRHKVTEMGQEVTMRCQPILGHNTVFWYRQTMMQGLELLAYFRNRAPLDDSGMPKDRFSAEMPDATLATLKIQPSEPRDSAVYFCASGLVYGTDRGNTEAFFGQGTRLTVV.